The 6 T cell receptor beta chains in this list originate from one sample, sequenced in a study of cytomegalovirus exposure and HLA in healthy donors. Amplification used 60 Vbeta primers and 13 Jbeta primers. Sequencing used immunoSEQ multiplex PCR; TCRdb keeps in-frame clones, though not all of them. The table lists approximately 75,000 clones. Sequencing was done on a sample of PBMCs. The receptors were gathered from a boy aged 5-17 years in good health and CMV-seronegative.

The rearrangement links TRBV7-8 to TRBJ2-1, with TRBD1 identical over 7 bases. The germline gives CDR1 SGHVS, CDR2 FQNEAQ. V dropped 5 bases and J dropped 2; count of bases not matched to a gene: 3. The CDR3 totals 14 residues. CDR3 coding DNA: TGTGCCAGCAGCCCCGGGACAGCCTACAATGAGCAGTTCTTC. Translated, it gives CASSPGTAYNEQFF.

J is TRBJ1-4 and V is TRBV5-6; TRBD1 might be the D (6 bases). The V gene lost 4 bases and the J gene lost 7 bases, with 20 bases spanning the gap. Germline V gene lookup returns CDR1 SGHDT and CDR2 YYEEEE. CDR3 size: 16 residues. The chain's CDR3 is CASSGWGGLGSEKLFF. CDR3 coding DNA: TGTGCCAGCAGCGGCTGGGGGGGGCTGGGAAGTGAAAAACTGTTTTTT.

The chain employs TRBV30 and TRBJ1-2; D unclear. The V gene's germline CDR1 is GTSNPN and CDR2 SVGIG (reference sequence). The CDR3 extends over 13 amino acids. The V and J ends lost 3 bases and 8 bases respectively, with 16 bases between them. CDR3 sequence reads: CAWSFGREDGYTF. The CDR3 nucleotides are TGTGCCTGGAGCTTTGGTAGGGAGGACGGCTACACCTTC.

This chain uses TRBV18 with TRBJ2-3; tentative D call: TRBD1 (6 bases). The germline CDR1 and CDR2 sequences are KGHSH and LQKENI. CDR3 length: 17 residues. V was trimmed by 4 bases and J by 1 base, leaving 18 bases between them. DNA of the CDR3: TGTGCCAGCTCACTATCCCTGCCAGGGGAAGGCACAGATACGCAGTATTTT. This sequence encodes CASSLSLPGEGTDTQYF.

This sequence joins TRBV4-3 and TRBJ2-5; the match to TRBD1 covers 8 bases. The CDR3 has 15 residues. V lost 0 bases, J lost 5 bases, and 5 bases stayed unmatched. Germline CDR1 reads LGHNA; CDR2 reads YSLEER. The CDR3 region is CASSQDDRGWETQYF. The CDR3 nucleotides read TGCGCCAGCAGCCAAGATGACAGGGGATGGGAGACCCAGTACTTC.

The chain couples TRBV6-6 to TRBJ2-1; 7 nucleotides agree with TRBD1. The CDR3 runs 14 residues. Trimming cost V 4 bases and J 6 bases; bases outside gene matches: 6. CDR1 is MNHNY and CDR2 is SVGAGI in the germline V gene (reference sequence). CDR3 amino acids: CASSFRQGGNEQFF. In DNA form, the CDR3 reads TGTGCCAGCAGTTTTAGACAGGGTGGCAATGAGCAGTTCTTC.